This TCR beta chain was recovered during a study of cytomegalovirus exposure and HLA in healthy donors. Study-level findings and limits: V- and J-gene trimming in TCR beta was tied to a missense DCLRE1C variant by an analysis performed later. A reported reduction in N-insertions relative to the approximately 670-donor mean was seen in an Asian-associated ancestry cluster in a later analysis. High sensitivity and specificity were reportedly achieved when the classifier diagnosed cytomegalovirus status.

The PCR contained 60 Vbeta and 13 Jbeta primers. The protocol was immunoSEQ multiplex PCR, while the TCRdb copy is restricted to in-frame clones and leaves out a portion. The sample has over 85,000 clones; roughly 86% are singletons. About this clone itself: Its antigen is unknown.

Germline CDR1 and CDR2: LGHNA and YSLEER. V lost 0 bases, J lost 8 bases, and 4 bases stayed unmatched. The CDR3 runs 15 residues. The sequencing input was PBMCs. This chain links TRBV4-3 with TRBJ1-4, with TRBD1 matching 9 bases. The sequence was collected from a man aged 40-50 years in good health and CMV-seronegative. CDR3 DNA: TGCGCCAGCAGCCAAGAAGGGACAGGGATAGAAAAACTGTTTTTT. Translating it yields CASSQEGTGIEKLFF.